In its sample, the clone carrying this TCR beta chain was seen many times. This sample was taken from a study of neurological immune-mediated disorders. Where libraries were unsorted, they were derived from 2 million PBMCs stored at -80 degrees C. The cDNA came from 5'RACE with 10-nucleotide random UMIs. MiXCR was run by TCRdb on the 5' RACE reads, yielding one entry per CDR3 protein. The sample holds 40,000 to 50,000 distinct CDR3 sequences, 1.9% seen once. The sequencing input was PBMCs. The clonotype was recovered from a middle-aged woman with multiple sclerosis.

The CDR3 loop is CSARDTSDEQFF. For the CDR3, the DNA is TGCAGTGCTAGAGATACTAGCGATGAGCAGTTCTTC. The chain couples TRBV20-1 to TRBJ2-1; 7 nucleotides agree with TRBD2. The CDR3 sequence is 12 residues long. The V and J ends lost 0 bases and 8 bases, in that order; junction bases with no gene match: 1. CDR1 is DFQATT and CDR2 is SNEGSKA in the germline V gene (reference sequence).